The 11 T cell receptor beta chains below come from one sample, sequenced in a study of cytomegalovirus exposure and HLA in healthy donors. Both 60 Vbeta primers and 13 Jbeta primers went into the PCR. The assay was immunoSEQ multiplex PCR, and TCRdb's table has in-frame clones only and misses some. The sample includes more than 45,000 clones, about 82% of them seen just once. Sequencing was done on a sample of PBMCs. These receptors all come from a man aged 25-45 years in good health and CMV-seronegative.

This clone has a single count. The chain couples TRBV5-4 to TRBJ2-7; D unresolved. This CDR3 is built from 13 residues. Germline V gene sequence: CDR1 SGHNT, CDR2 YYREEE (reference sequence). Trimming took 0 bases from V and 2 from J, leaving 6 bases between them. CDR3 amino acids: CASSLGEAYEQYF. The CDR3 DNA reads TGTGCCAGCAGCTTGGGAGAGGCCTACGAGCAGTACTTC.

This clone occurred a few times. V gene TRBV5-5 combines with J gene TRBJ2-6; D perhaps matches TRBD1 (6 bases). Per germline, CDR1 SGHKS and CDR2 YYEKEE (reference sequence). The V gene lost 0 bases and the J gene lost 2 bases, with 6 bases spanning the gap. CDR3 length: 15 amino acids. The CDR3 region is CASSLAGAGANVLTF. CDR3 nucleotide sequence: TGTGCCAGCAGCTTGGCAGGGGCTGGGGCCAACGTCCTGACTTTC.

The chain joins TRBV2 to TRBJ1-5, with 8 positions matching TRBD1. The V and J ends lost 7 bases and 2 bases, in that order; junction bases with no gene match: 7. CDR3 length equals 15 residues. Germline-derived CDR1 and CDR2 are SNHLY and FYNNEI. CDR3 coding DNA: TGTGCCAGCACTACCGGACAGGGAGGCAATCAGCCCCAGCATTTT. Residues: CASTTGQGGNQPQHF.

The chain recombines TRBV7-2 with TRBJ2-7; TRBD1 aligns across 9 bases. The germline V gene encodes CDR1 SGHTA and CDR2 FQGNSA. The CDR3 has 14 amino acids. V shed 2 bases, J shed 3 bases, and the junction held 2 bases outside the gene matches. CDR3 sequence: CASSLLDRGYEQYF. The CDR3 region has the DNA TGTGCCAGCAGCTTACTGGACAGGGGCTACGAGCAGTACTTC. The whole variable domain, filled in from reference TRBV7-2 and TRBJ2-7, reads GAGVSQSPSNKVTEKGKDVELRCDPISGHTALYWYRQSLGQGLEFLIYFQGNSAPDKSGLPSDRFSAERTGGSVSTLTIQRTQQEDSAVYLCASSLLDRGYEQYFGPGTRLTVT.

The gene calls are TRBV5-8 and TRBJ2-2, with a weak D call TRBD1 (6 bases). This CDR3 spans 14 amino acids. Trimming removed 4 bases at V and 3 bases at J, with 10 bases between. CDR1 is SGHTS and CDR2 is YDEGEE in the germline V gene. The CDR3 coding sequence is TGTGCCAGCAGCACCACAGGGTACACCGGGGAGCTGTTTTTT. Its translation is CASSTTGYTGELFF.

The sample holds one count of this clone. The J gene is TRBJ1-1, the V gene TRBV5-1; weak D call: TRBD1 (6 bases). CDR3 length: 16 residues. V gave up 0 bases and J gave up 0 bases, with 12 bases separating them. Germline assignment: CDR1 SGHRS and CDR2 YFSETQ. The CDR3 nucleotides read TGCGCCAGCAGCTTGGGAGGGGGGGTCATGAACACTGAAGCTTTCTTT. Amino acid sequence: CASSLGGGVMNTEAFF. The whole variable domain, remainder taken from reference TRBV5-1 and TRBJ1-1, is KAGVTQTPRYLIKTRGQQVTLSCSPISGHRSVSWYQQTPGQGLQFLFEYFSETQRNKGNFPGRFSGRQFSNSRSEMNVSTLELGDSALYLCASSLGGGVMNTEAFFGQGTRLTVV.

This clone was counted once. The chain couples TRBV2 to TRBJ2-3; 10 positions agree with TRBD2. The CDR3 spans 15 residues. CDR1 is SNHLY and CDR2 is FYNNEI in the germline V gene. J was trimmed by 2 bases and V by 6 bases; bases with no gene match: 5. The CDR3 nucleotides are TGTGCCAGCAGGAAACTAGCGGGAAACACAGATACGCAGTATTTT. Its translation is CASRKLAGNTDTQYF.

The rearrangement joins TRBV11-3 to TRBJ2-7, with 7 bases that match TRBD1. V trimming: 4 bases; J trimming: 2 bases; junction bases outside the gene matches: 5. CDR3 length equals 14 residues. The germline V gene encodes CDR1 SGHNT and CDR2 YENEEA. The CDR3 DNA follows: TGTGCCAGCAGCTCTCGGACAGGCCCCTACGAGCAGTACTTC. Translation gives CASSSRTGPYEQYF.

The V gene is TRBV6-5, the J gene TRBJ2-5; D is uncertain. The CDR3 covers 9 residues. Germline CDR1 reads MNHEY; CDR2 reads SVGAGI. The CDR3 sequence is CPTRETQYF. The DNA for the CDR3 is TGTCCAACCCGGGAGACCCAGTACTTC.

The sample holds one count of this clone. The chain has TRBV28 and TRBJ2-7; 8 bases align to TRBD1. Germline V gene lookup returns CDR1 MDHEN and CDR2 SYDVKM. The junction had 10 bases not matched to a gene; V was cut back by 4 bases and J by 5 bases. CDR3 length equals 15 residues. CDR3 loop: CASSSPGQVLNEQYF. The CDR3 region has the DNA TGTGCCAGCAGTTCACCGGGACAGGTCCTAAACGAGCAGTACTTC.

The J gene is TRBJ1-1, the V gene TRBV28, with 8 bases identical to TRBD1. The CDR3 spans 12 residues. J lost 8 bases, V lost 9 bases, and 8 bases had no gene match. The germline V gene has CDR1 MDHEN and CDR2 SYDVKM. As DNA, the CDR3 is TGTGCCAGTGGACAGGGAGTCTCGGAAGCTTTCTTT. It specifies CASGQGVSEAFF.